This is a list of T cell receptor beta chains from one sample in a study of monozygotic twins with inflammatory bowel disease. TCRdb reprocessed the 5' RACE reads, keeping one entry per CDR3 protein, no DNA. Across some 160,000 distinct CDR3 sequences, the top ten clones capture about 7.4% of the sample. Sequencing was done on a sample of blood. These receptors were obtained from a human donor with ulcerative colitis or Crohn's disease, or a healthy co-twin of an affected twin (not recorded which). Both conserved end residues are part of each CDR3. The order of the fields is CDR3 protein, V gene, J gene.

CASSAEGRFNNEQFF	TRBV6-4	TRBJ2-1
CASSPSSGRATGELFF	TRBV27	TRBJ2-2
CASSVTSSYNEQFF	TRBV19	TRBJ2-1
CASSVGLRATDTQYF	TRBV9	TRBJ2-3
CASSFLSGQANSPLHF	TRBV5-1	TRBJ1-6
CASSQQPTGVNSPLHF	TRBV7-9	TRBJ1-6
CASSGTGTGNAESNQPQHF	TRBV6-1	TRBJ1-5
CASSHAGGWRTGELFF	TRBV5-1	TRBJ2-2
CASSLPWQGDEKLFF	TRBV28	TRBJ1-4
CASSEWDRQDEGAFF	TRBV25-1	TRBJ1-1
CASSFKGYGYTF	TRBV28	TRBJ1-2
CASSYYRGANVLTF	TRBV19	TRBJ2-6
CASSPHNEQFF	TRBV6-1	TRBJ2-1
CASSGTGGNNEKLFF	TRBV4-3	TRBJ1-4
CASSSGSGANVLTF	TRBV11-2	TRBJ2-6
CASSLAAYSGLSYEQYF	TRBV5-1	TRBJ2-7
CSARTGSGEKLFF	TRBV20-1	TRBJ1-4
CASSPTSHYGYTF	TRBV7-9	TRBJ1-2
CASSVYRDIRFGYTF	TRBV5-1	TRBJ1-2
CASSPGRARYGEQFF	TRBV11-2	TRBJ2-1
CASSKMTSGDYEQYF	TRBV11-2	TRBJ2-7
CASSPGRGNYNEQFF	TRBV7-9	TRBJ2-1
CASSSRVTWYF	TRBV11-2	TRBJ2-7
CASSLGLAGGRNEQFF	TRBV5-4	TRBJ2-1
CASSLSWNGGYTF	TRBV5-1	TRBJ1-2
CASSRAFHYEQYF	TRBV19	TRBJ2-7
CAWSEGGAYTEAFF	TRBV30	TRBJ1-1
CASSPTSGSYNEQFF	TRBV7-2	TRBJ2-1
CASNLWAGSDNEKLFF	TRBV7-2	TRBJ1-4
CASSRFGTSGGSTNTGELFF	TRBV5-1	TRBJ2-2
CASSFSVGLQPQHF	TRBV12-3/TRBV12-4	TRBJ1-5
CASSPRVGQDTEAFF	TRBV5-1	TRBJ1-1
CASSMTGLADTQYF	TRBV12-3/TRBV12-4	TRBJ2-3
CASSQDLGPGDIQYF	TRBV14	TRBJ2-4
CASSQVGPPEMAGELFF	TRBV4-3	TRBJ2-2
CSAQSGAGRRPRNQPQHF	TRBV20-1	TRBJ1-5
CASSSWGDRGTEAFF	TRBV27	TRBJ1-1
CASSVEAQSPLHF	TRBV9	TRBJ1-6
CASSLVVDINEQFF	TRBV7-2	TRBJ2-1
CASSPRTAKETQYF	TRBV7-2	TRBJ2-5